Each of the 28 T cell receptor beta chains below was sequenced from the same sample in a study of lymphopenia after photon versus proton radiotherapy. The repertoire was sequenced with immunoSEQ multiplex PCR; TCRdb's copy has only in-frame clones and lacks some. The sample carries around 62,000 clones, approximately 84% recorded once. The source was peripheral blood, collected from a patient treated with proton-based radiotherapy. The receptors originated from a man aged 55 to 70 with pancreatic cancer.

The table lists this clone with a count of one. The chain couples TRBV27 to TRBJ2-1; 10 bases are a match to TRBD1. This CDR3 spans 15 amino acids. The germline V gene encodes CDR1 MNHEY and CDR2 SMNVEV (reference sequence). Trimming at V came to 6 bases and at J to 3 bases, leaving 5 bases not matched to a gene. In DNA, the CDR3 is TGTGCCAGCAGAGCATGGACAGGGGGCTACAATGAGCAGTTCTTC. As protein: CASRAWTGGYNEQFF.

This clone appeared once. V is TRBV27 and J is TRBJ2-7, with D possibly matching TRBD2 (5 bases). Looked up from germline, CDR1 is MNHEY and CDR2 is SMNVEV (reference sequence). This CDR3 comprises 12 residues. Deletions cut 2 bases from V and 6 bases from J, with 8 bases between. The CDR3 sequence is CASSLGRGEQYF. For the CDR3, the DNA is TGTGCCAGCAGTTTAGGCCGGGGCGAGCAGTACTTC.

The chain employs TRBV10-2 and TRBJ2-7, with 8 positions matching TRBD1. V was clipped by 0 bases and J by 4 bases; unmatched bases: 5. CDR1 and CDR2 (germline): WSHSY, SAAADI. This CDR3 contains 15 residues. The CDR3 sequence is CASSESDRVSYEQYF. As DNA, the CDR3 is TGCGCCAGCAGTGAGTCGGACAGGGTATCTTACGAGCAGTACTTC.

V gene TRBV30 combines with J gene TRBJ1-5, with D maybe TRBD1 (6 bases). This CDR3 spans 14 amino acids. The V gene lost 1 base and the J gene lost 5 bases, with 12 bases spanning the gap. From germline, CDR1 is GTSNPN and CDR2 SVGIG (reference sequence). The CDR3 nucleotides read TGTGCCTGGAGTGGTCAGGGGCTCCATCAGCCCCAGCATTTT. Translating gives CAWSGQGLHQPQHF. The variable domain in full, completed from reference TRBV30 and TRBJ1-5, reads SQTIHQWPATLVQPVGSPLSLECTVEGTSNPNLYWYRQAAGRGLQLLFYSVGIGQISSEVPQNLSASRPQDRQFILSSKKLLLSDSGFYLCAWSGQGLHQPQHFGDGTRLSIL.

This clone was seen more than once but under ten times. J is TRBJ1-2 and V is TRBV2, with D possibly TRBD1 on 6 matching bases. The CDR3 sequence is 12 residues long. Germline V gives CDR1 SNHLY, CDR2 FYNNEI. Trimming took off 8 bases at V and 4 bases at J, with 11 bases between the two ends. The CDR3 region is CASLGGLYGYTF. CDR3 sequence (DNA): TGTGCCAGCCTCGGGGGCCTCTATGGCTACACCTTC.

V gene TRBV6-5 combines with J gene TRBJ2-1, with D maybe TRBD2 (6 bases). This CDR3 contains 15 residues. With 6 bases removed from V and 2 bases from J, the gap between germline ends came to 14 bases. Per the germline V gene, CDR1 is MNHEY and CDR2 is SVGAGI. The CDR3 loop is CASRSRDWAYNEQFF. CDR3 nucleotides: TGTGCCAGCAGAAGCCGGGACTGGGCCTACAATGAGCAGTTCTTC.

V usage is TRBV5-1 and J usage is TRBJ2-2, with TRBD2 identical over 7 bases. From germline, CDR1 is SGHRS and CDR2 YFSETQ. The V and J ends lost 0 bases and 1 base, in that order; junction bases with no gene match: 3. The CDR3 is made up of 16 amino acids. CDR3 protein: CASSLASGGNTGELFF. In DNA, the CDR3 is TGCGCCAGCAGCTTGGCTAGCGGAGGGAACACCGGGGAGCTGTTTTTT.

CDR3 loop: CASSLSRDLWGGKNIQYF. DNA of the CDR3: TGTGCCAGCAGTTTATCTAGGGATTTGTGGGGGGGCAAAAACATTCAGTACTTC. The chain carries TRBV28 and TRBJ2-4, with 7 bases identical to TRBD2. This CDR3 has 18 residues. Looked up from germline, CDR1 is MDHEN and CDR2 is SYDVKM. Trimming removed 1 base from V and 3 bases from J; junction bases left unmatched: 12.

A remark on this clone: In the same sample, other DNA sequences code for this CDR3. The rearrangement links TRBV28 to TRBJ2-5, with 12 bases that match TRBD2. V lost 2 bases to trimming and J lost 2 bases; unmatched junction nucleotides: 0. CDR1 MDHEN and CDR2 SYDVKM come from the germline V gene. The CDR3 runs 15 residues. CDR3 protein: CASSLLAGGQETQYF. The CDR3 DNA reads as TGTGCCAGCAGTTTACTAGCGGGAGGGCAAGAGACCCAGTACTTC.

The CDR3 nucleotides read TGTGCCAGCAGTGAAGCAGGGCTCCGCCAAGAGACCCAGTACTTC. Translation gives CASSEAGLRQETQYF. The chain couples TRBV2 to TRBJ2-5; D is unresolved. CDR3 length equals 15 residues. Germline V gene data show CDR1 as SNHLY and CDR2 as FYNNEI. V dropped 0 bases and J dropped 1 base, with 9 bases sitting between them.

The V and J genes are TRBV5-1 and TRBJ1-1; 11 bases line up with TRBD1. Germline V gives CDR1 SGHRS, CDR2 YFSETQ. The trim removed 4 bases at V and 9 bases at J, leaving 11 bases unmatched. The CDR3 covers 15 residues. DNA of the CDR3: TGCGCCAGCAGCCCCGAGGGACAGGGGGTCCTTAAAGCTTTCTTT. This gives the protein CASSPEGQGVLKAFF.

The chain carries TRBV6-1 and TRBJ2-7, with a tentative D call TRBD2 (5 bases). This CDR3 is 15 amino acids long. The germline gives CDR1 MNHNS, CDR2 SASEGT. V was clipped by 1 base and J by 8 bases, with 18 bases between them. The CDR3 region has the DNA TGTGCCAGCAGTGAAGGGGGAGCGTCTCTAGTGAAGCAGTACTTC. It codes for CASSEGGASLVKQYF.

The rearrangement joins TRBV28 to TRBJ2-5; maybe TRBD2 (6 bases). The end of the DNA aligns better with TRBJ2-7, so the J call may be wrong. Germline values: CDR1 MDHEN, CDR2 SYDVKM. CDR3 length equals 14 residues. CDR3: CASSRGTVSYEQYF. CDR3 coding DNA: TGTGCCAGCAGCCGGGGGACCGTCTCCTACGAGCAGTACTTC.

The chain recombines TRBV30 with TRBJ2-1; 10 bases map to TRBD2. V dropped 1 base and J dropped 7; count of bases not matched to a gene: 7. Germline CDR1 reads GTSNPN; CDR2 reads SVGIG (reference sequence). The CDR3 has 15 amino acids. The CDR3: CAWSASGSRGNEQFF. The CDR3 coding sequence is TGTGCCTGGAGTGCTAGCGGGAGTCGTGGGAATGAGCAGTTCTTC.

This sequence joins TRBV18 and TRBJ2-3, with D possibly matching TRBD1 (5 bases). The V end was cut by 3 bases, the J end by 6 bases, with 10 bases between. CDR1 and CDR2 (germline): KGHSH, LQKENI. CDR3 size: 13 residues. The CDR3 protein is CASSPTRQDTQYF. CDR3 in DNA: TGTGCCAGCTCACCGACCCGACAGGATACGCAGTATTTT.

The gene calls are TRBV29-1 and TRBJ1-2; TRBD1 aligns across 9 bases. In germline, CDR1 is SQVTM, CDR2 ANQGSEA. The CDR3 is 11 residues long. Germline trimming cut 7 bases from V and 7 bases from J; bases unmatched to any gene: 4. Here the CDR3 reads CSGGQGGGYTF. The DNA of the CDR3 is TGCAGCGGGGGACAGGGAGGTGGCTACACCTTC.

The rearrangement links TRBV7-2 to TRBJ2-3; no reliable D call. Germline V lookup: CDR1 SGHTA, CDR2 FQGNSA. V shed 7 bases and J shed 1 base, with 9 bases lying between them. This CDR3 is 13 amino acids long. The CDR3 DNA sequence: TGTGCCAGCATTCCCCTGGGCACAGATACGCAGTATTTT. It encodes CASIPLGTDTQYF.

The chain uses TRBV5-4 and TRBJ2-3; a possible D gene is TRBD2 (5 bases). V gave up 0 bases and J gave up 0 bases, with 8 bases separating them. The CDR3 has 15 residues. The germline gives CDR1 SGHNT, CDR2 YYREEE (reference sequence). CDR3 in amino acids: CASSLGRTSTDTQYF. DNA of the CDR3: TGTGCCAGCAGCTTGGGGCGGACTAGCACAGATACGCAGTATTTT.

This clone was observed once. V gene TRBV6-5 combines with J gene TRBJ2-7, with 8 bases lining up with TRBD1. CDR1 and CDR2 from the germline V gene are MNHEY and SVGAGI. Trimming took 10 bases from V and 3 from J; bases not matched to a gene: 2. The CDR3 totals 11 residues. The CDR3 loop is CATGQGYEQYF. The DNA for the CDR3 is TGTGCCACTGGACAGGGCTACGAGCAGTACTTC.

The chain employs TRBV19 and TRBJ2-1; a weak D match, TRBD2 (5 bases). V lost 4 bases and J lost 0, with 13 bases in between. In germline, CDR1 is LNHDA, CDR2 SQIVND (reference sequence). The CDR3 contains 16 residues. This chain's CDR3 is CASSTRLSGSYNEQFF. CDR3 coding DNA: TGTGCCAGTAGTACCCGATTGAGCGGCTCCTACAATGAGCAGTTCTTC.

This chain joins TRBV5-6 and TRBJ2-7; 14 nucleotides align to TRBD2. V lost 3 bases to trimming and J lost 4 bases; unmatched junction nucleotides: 15. Per germline, CDR1 SGHDT and CDR2 YYEEEE. The CDR3 has 19 residues. Here the CDR3 DNA reads TGTGCCAGCAGCTATCAACCAGTCCTGGGGACTAGCGGGAGATACGAGCAGTACTTC. Its protein product is CASSYQPVLGTSGRYEQYF.

Here the CDR3 DNA reads TGTGCCAGCAGTTTACATAGCGGGGTCGGCTACACCTTC. Translation gives CASSLHSGVGYTF. V gene TRBV27 combines with J gene TRBJ1-2; D is ambiguous. V lost 2 bases and J 8 bases, leaving 12 bases between the germline ends. This CDR3 spans 13 amino acids. In germline, CDR1 is MNHEY, CDR2 SMNVEV (reference sequence).

V usage is TRBV28 and J usage is TRBJ2-5, with D perhaps matching TRBD2 (6 bases). Germline CDR1 is MDHEN and CDR2 is SYDVKM. V was clipped by 8 bases and J by 5 bases, with 9 bases between them. This CDR3 region has 11 residues. In nucleotides, the CDR3 is TGTGCCAGCGGACTAATGGAGACCCAGTACTTC. This translates into CASGLMETQYF.

V gene TRBV28 combines with J gene TRBJ1-1; tentative D call: TRBD1 (6 bases). The CDR3 sequence is 15 residues long. Trimming shortened V by 5 bases and J by 8 bases, and 21 bases separated the two germline ends. The germline V gene has CDR1 MDHEN and CDR2 SYDVKM. The CDR3 nucleotides read TGTGCCAGCAGTCTCGACCGGGACATCGGAAGAGAAGCTTTCTTT. Amino acid sequence: CASSLDRDIGREAFF.

The rearrangement links TRBV19 to TRBJ2-7, with 7 bases lining up with TRBD1. Germline-derived CDR1 and CDR2 are LNHDA and SQIVND (reference sequence). The junction had 7 bases not matched to a gene; V was cut back by 3 bases and J by 2 bases. The CDR3 has 15 amino acids. The CDR3 region is CASSIYGQGAYEQYF. The DNA for the CDR3 is TGTGCCAGTAGTATCTACGGGCAGGGGGCCTACGAGCAGTACTTC.

This chain links TRBV11-2 with TRBJ1-1; no firm D call. V lost 5 bases to trimming and J lost 0 bases, with 7 bases between them. The germline V gene has CDR1 SGHAT and CDR2 FQNNGV. This CDR3 region has 13 residues. DNA for the CDR3: TGTGCCAGCAGCCCCGTGGTGAACACTGAAGCTTTCTTT. Amino acid sequence: CASSPVVNTEAFF.

The chain employs TRBV28 and TRBJ2-3, with a tentative D call TRBD1 (5 bases). The V and J ends lost 5 bases and 2 bases respectively, with 17 bases between them. The length of the CDR3 is 16 residues. Per the germline V gene, CDR1 is MDHEN and CDR2 is SYDVKM. The CDR3 nucleotides read TGTGCCAGCAGTCCGCCAGGGCAGATACTCACAGATACGCAGTATTTT. Amino acids: CASSPPGQILTDTQYF.

The J gene is TRBJ1-1, the V gene TRBV5-1, with D possibly being TRBD1 (5 bases). V lost 5 bases to trimming and J lost 0 bases, with 17 bases between them. This CDR3 region has 16 residues. Germline V gene sequence: CDR1 SGHRS, CDR2 YFSETQ. CDR3 loop: CASRTIAGQMNTEAFF. CDR3 sequence (DNA): TGCGCCAGCAGAACGATAGCAGGGCAGATGAACACTGAAGCTTTCTTT.